This T cell receptor beta chain was identified in a study of OX40 agonist ivuxolimab in advanced cancers. Study summary: Anti-PD-1, anti-PD-L1 or anti-CTLA-4 therapy given earlier was allowed, and approximately 40% had some.

The germline V and J ends were trimmed by 0 bases and 7 bases, with 13 bases remaining between them. The CDR3 runs 14 residues. From germline, CDR1 is LGHNA and CDR2 YSLEER. Measured with immunoSEQ multiplex PCR; TCRdb has only the in-frame clones, and not every one. The sample gives approximately 10,000 clones, about three quarters of which show up once; about 20% is in the top ten. This chain uses TRBV4-3 with TRBJ2-7; TRBD2 might be the D (5 bases). This receptor was identified in an adult with an advanced solid tumor such as melanoma, head and neck, liver or kidney cancer. The starting material was CD4+ or CD8+ T cells sorted from blood, obtained in a trial of the OX40 agonist ivuxolimab. The CDR3 DNA is TGCGCCAGCAGCCAAGAGGTCGGGGTGGGGGAGCAGTACTTC. Translating gives CASSQEVGVGEQYF.